The clone carrying this T cell receptor beta chain was seen only a few times. Its antigen is currently unknown. RNA transcripts provided the source from which TCR beta CDR3 regions were amplified. In the first-round RT-PCR of the TCR CDR3, the HTBI primer set was used. Via MiXCR, TCRdb re-called the multiplex PCR reads, giving one row per CDR3 protein. Here the sample spans about 480,000 distinct CDR3 sequences, approximately 25% being singletons. This specimen belongs to a study of T cells in Graves' hyperthyroidism and ophthalmopathy. General study results and limits: Blood also contained most expanded thyroid clonotypes above 0.001.

Individuals with ophthalmopathy presented a Clinical Activity Score of at least 3, a NOSPECS grade of at least 4 and a duration under 3 months. Criteria for exclusion of patients were uncontrolled infection, other autoimmune disease, pregnancy or lactation. The sample consisted of blood. The TCR comes from a woman in her thirties with Graves' ophthalmopathy.

DNA of the CDR3: TGTGCTAGTGGCCCCGGGGGCGGGGAGCTGTTTTTT. It yields the protein CASGPGGGELFF. This rearrangement joins TRBV12-5 to TRBJ2-2, with D perhaps TRBD2 (6 bases). This CDR3 contains 12 residues. Trimming took off 6 bases at V and 7 bases at J, with 9 bases between the two ends. The V gene's germline CDR1 is LGHNT and CDR2 FRNRAP. The full variable domain, its missing parts supplied by reference TRBV12-5 and TRBJ2-2, is DARVTQTPRHKVTEMGQEVTMRCQPILGHNTVFWYRQTMMQGLELLAYFRNRAPLDDSGMPKDRFSAEMPDATLATLKIQPSEPRDSAVYFCASGPGGGELFFGEGSRLTVL.